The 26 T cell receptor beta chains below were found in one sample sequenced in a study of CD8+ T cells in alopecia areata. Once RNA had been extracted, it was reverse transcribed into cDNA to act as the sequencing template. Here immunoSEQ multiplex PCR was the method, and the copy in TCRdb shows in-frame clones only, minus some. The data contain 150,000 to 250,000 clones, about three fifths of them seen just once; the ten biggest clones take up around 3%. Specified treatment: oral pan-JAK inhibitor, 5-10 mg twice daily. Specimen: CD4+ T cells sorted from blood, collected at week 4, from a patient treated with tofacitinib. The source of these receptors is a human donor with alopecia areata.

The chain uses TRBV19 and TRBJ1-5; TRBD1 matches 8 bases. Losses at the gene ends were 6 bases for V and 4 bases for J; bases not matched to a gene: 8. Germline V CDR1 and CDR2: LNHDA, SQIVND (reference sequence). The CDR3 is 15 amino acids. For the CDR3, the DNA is TGTGCCAGTAGCCAGATGGGACAGGCTAATCAGCCCCAGCATTTT. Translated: CASSQMGQANQPQHF.

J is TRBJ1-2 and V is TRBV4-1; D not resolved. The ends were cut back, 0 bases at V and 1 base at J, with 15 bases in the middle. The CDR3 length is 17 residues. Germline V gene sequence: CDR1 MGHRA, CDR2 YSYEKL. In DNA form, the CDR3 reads TGCGCCAGCAGCCAAGATTTTGACGGCGTCTTTAACTATGGCTACACCTTC. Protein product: CASSQDFDGVFNYGYTF.

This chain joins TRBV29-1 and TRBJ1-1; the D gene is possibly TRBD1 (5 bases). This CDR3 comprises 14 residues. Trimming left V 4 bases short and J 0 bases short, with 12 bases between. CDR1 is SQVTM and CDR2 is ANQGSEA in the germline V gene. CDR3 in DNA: TGCAGCGTTGTCATCAGGGCGGTGAACACTGAAGCTTTCTTT. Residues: CSVVIRAVNTEAFF.

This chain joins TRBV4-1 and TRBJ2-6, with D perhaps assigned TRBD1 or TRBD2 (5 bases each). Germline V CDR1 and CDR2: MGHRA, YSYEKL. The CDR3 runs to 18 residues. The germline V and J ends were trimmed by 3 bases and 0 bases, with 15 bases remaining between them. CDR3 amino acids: CASSQLGRSPSGANVLTF. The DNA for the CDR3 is TGCGCCAGCAGCCAGCTGGGACGAAGCCCCTCTGGGGCCAACGTCCTGACTTTC.

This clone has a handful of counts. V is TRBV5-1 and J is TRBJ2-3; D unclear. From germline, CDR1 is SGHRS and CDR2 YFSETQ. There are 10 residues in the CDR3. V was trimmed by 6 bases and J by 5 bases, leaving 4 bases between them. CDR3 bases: TGCGCCAGCAAAGGAGATACGCAGTATTTT. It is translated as CASKGDTQYF.

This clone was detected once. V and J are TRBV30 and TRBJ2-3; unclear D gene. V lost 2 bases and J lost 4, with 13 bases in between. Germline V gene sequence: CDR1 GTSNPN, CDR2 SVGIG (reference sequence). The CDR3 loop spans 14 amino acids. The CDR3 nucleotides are TGTGCCTGGAGTCGCCTCGCTGGGGCAGATACGCAGTATTTT. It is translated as CAWSRLAGADTQYF.

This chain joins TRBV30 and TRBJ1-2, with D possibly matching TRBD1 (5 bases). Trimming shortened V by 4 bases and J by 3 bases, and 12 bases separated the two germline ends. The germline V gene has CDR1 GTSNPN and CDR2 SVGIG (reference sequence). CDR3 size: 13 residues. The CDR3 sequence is CAWNTGGHYGYTF. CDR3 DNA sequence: TGTGCCTGGAACACCGGGGGTCACTATGGCTACACCTTC.

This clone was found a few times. In DNA form, the CDR3 reads TGTGCCAGCAGTCGAACGGGGGGGGACACTGAAGCTTTCTTT. Translating gives CASSRTGGDTEAFF. The gene calls are TRBV6-5 and TRBJ1-1; a possible D gene is TRBD1 (5 bases). This CDR3 region has 14 residues. Germline values: CDR1 MNHEY, CDR2 SVGAGI. V lost 5 bases and J lost 3, with 13 bases in between.

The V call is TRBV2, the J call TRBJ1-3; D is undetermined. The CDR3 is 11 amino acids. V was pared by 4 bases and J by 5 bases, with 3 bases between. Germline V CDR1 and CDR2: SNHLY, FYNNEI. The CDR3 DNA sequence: TGTGCCAGCAGTGTCAGAAACACCATATATTTT. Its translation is CASSVRNTIYF.

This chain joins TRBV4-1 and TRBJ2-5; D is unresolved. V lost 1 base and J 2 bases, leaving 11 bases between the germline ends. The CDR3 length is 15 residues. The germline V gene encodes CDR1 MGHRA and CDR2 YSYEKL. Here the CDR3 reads CASSQVESRQETQYF. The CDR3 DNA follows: TGCGCCAGCAGCCAAGTTGAAAGCCGTCAAGAGACCCAGTACTTC.

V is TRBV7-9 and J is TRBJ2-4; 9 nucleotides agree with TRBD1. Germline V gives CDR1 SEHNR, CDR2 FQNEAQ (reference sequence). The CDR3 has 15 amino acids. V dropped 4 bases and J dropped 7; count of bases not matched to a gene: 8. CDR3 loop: CASSSPRQGGNIQYF. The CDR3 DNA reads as TGTGCCAGCAGCTCTCCGAGACAGGGGGGGAACATTCAGTACTTC.

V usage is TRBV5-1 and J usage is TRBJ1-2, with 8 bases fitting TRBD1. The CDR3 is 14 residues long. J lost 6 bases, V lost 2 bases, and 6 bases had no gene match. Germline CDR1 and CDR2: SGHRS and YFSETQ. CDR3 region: CASSFDRGEDGYTF. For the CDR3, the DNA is TGCGCCAGCAGCTTTGACAGGGGTGAGGATGGCTACACCTTC.

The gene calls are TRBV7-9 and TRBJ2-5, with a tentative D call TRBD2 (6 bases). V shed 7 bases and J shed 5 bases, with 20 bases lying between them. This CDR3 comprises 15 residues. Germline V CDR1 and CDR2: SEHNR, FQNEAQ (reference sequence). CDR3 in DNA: TGTGCCAGCACCCAAACGGGACTGTCGTTTGAGACCCAGTACTTC. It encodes CASTQTGLSFETQYF.

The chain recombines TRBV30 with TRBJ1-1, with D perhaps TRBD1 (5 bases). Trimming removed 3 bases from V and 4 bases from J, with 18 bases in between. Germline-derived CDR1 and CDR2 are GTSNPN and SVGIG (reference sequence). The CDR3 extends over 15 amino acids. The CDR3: CAWSPLPGTGTEAFF. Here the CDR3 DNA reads TGTGCCTGGAGCCCCCTTCCAGGGACGGGCACTGAAGCTTTCTTT.

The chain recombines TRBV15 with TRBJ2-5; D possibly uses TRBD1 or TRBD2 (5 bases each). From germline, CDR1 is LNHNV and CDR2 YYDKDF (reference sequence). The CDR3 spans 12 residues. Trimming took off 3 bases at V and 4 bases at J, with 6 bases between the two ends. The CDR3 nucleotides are TGTGCCACCAGCAGGGGGGTAGAGACCCAGTACTTC. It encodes CATSRGVETQYF.

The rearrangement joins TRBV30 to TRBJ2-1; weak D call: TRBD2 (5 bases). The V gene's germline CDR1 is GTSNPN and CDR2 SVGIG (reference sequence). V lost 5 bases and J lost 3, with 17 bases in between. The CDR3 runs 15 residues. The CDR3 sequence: CAWVARTGNYNEQFF. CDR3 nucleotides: TGTGCCTGGGTAGCTCGGACGGGGAACTACAATGAGCAGTTCTTC.

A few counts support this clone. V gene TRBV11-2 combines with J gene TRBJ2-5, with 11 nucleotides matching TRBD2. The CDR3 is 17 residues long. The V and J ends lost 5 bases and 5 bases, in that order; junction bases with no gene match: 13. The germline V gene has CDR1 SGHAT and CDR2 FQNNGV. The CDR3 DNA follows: TGTGCCAGCAGCCGCCCCCGTGGTAGCGGGGGGGCCGAGACCCAGTACTTC. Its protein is CASSRPRGSGGAETQYF.

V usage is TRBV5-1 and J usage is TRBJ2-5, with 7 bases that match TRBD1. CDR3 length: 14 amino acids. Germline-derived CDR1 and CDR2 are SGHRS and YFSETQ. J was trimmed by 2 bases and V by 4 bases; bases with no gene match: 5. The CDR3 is CASSGGQAQETQYF. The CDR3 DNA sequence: TGCGCCAGCAGCGGTGGACAGGCACAAGAGACCCAGTACTTC.

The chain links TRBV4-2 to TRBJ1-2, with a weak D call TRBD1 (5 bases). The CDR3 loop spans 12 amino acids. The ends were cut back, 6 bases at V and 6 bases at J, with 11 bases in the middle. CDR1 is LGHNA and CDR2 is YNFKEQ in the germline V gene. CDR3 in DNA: TGTGCCAGCAGGGGGACGGCGAATGGCTACACCTTC. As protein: CASRGTANGYTF.

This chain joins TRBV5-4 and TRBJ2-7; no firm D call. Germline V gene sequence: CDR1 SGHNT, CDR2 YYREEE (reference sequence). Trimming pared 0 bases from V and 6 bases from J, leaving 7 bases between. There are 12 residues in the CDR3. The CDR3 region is CASSLASREQYF. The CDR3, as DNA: TGTGCCAGCAGCTTGGCTAGTCGCGAGCAGTACTTC.

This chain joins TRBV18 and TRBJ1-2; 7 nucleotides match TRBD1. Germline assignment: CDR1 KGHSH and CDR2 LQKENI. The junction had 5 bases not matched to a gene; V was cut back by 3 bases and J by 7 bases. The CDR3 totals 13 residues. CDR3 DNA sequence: TGTGCCAGCTCACCCGGACAGGTTGTTGGCTACACCTTC. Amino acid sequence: CASSPGQVVGYTF.

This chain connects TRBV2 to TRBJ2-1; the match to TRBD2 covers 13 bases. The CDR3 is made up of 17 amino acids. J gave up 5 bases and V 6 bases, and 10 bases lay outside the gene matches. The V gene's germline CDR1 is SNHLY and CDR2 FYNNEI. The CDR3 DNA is TGTGCCAGCAGCGGATTCAGGACTAGCGGGGGCGACAATGAGCAGTTCTTC. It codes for CASSGFRTSGGDNEQFF. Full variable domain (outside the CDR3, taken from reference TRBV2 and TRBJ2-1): EPEVTQTPSHQVTQMGQEVILRCVPISNHLYFYWYRQILGQKVEFLVSFYNNEISEKSEIFDDQFSVERPDGSNFTLKIRSTKLEDSAMYFCASSGFRTSGGDNEQFFGPGTRLTVL.

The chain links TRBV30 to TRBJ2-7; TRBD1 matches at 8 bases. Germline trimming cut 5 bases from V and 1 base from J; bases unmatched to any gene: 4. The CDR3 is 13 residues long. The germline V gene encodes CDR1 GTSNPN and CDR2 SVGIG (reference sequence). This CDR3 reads CAWHRGSSYEQYF. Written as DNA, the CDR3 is TGTGCCTGGCACAGGGGGTCTTCCTACGAGCAGTACTTC.

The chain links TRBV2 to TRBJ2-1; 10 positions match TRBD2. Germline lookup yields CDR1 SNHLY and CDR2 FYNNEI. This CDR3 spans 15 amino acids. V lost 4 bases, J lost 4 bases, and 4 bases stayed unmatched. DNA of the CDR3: TGTGCCAGCAGTGGAACGACTAGCGGGTACAATGAGCAGTTCTTC. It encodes CASSGTTSGYNEQFF.

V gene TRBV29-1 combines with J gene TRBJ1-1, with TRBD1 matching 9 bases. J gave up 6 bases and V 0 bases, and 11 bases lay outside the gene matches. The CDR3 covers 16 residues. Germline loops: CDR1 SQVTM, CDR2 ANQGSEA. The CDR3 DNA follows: TGCAGCGTTGAAGACGGACAGGGGATTGGAGTCTCTGAAGCTTTCTTT. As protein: CSVEDGQGIGVSEAFF.

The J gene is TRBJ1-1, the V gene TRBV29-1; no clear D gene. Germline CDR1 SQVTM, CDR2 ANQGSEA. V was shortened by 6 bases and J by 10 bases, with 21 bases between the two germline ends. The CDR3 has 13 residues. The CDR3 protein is CSVDLKLYAGAFF. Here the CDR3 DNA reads TGCAGCGTGGACCTTAAATTGTATGCGGGAGCTTTCTTT.